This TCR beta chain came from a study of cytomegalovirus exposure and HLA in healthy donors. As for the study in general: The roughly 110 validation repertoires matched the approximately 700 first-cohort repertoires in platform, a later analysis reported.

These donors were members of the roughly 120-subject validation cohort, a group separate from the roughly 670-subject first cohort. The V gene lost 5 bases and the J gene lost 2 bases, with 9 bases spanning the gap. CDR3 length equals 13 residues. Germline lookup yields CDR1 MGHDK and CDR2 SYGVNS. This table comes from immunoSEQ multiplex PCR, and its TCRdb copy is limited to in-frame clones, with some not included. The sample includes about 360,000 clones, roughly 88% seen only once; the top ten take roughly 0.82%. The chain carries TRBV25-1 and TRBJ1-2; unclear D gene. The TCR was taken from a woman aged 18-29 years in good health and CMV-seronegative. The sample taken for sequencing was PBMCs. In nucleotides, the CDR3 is TGTGCCAGCAGTCCGTATCGGAACTATGGCTACACCTTC. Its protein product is CASSPYRNYGYTF.